This is a list of T cell receptor beta chains from one sample in a study of blood T cell repertoires in COVID-19. Profiled with immunoSEQ multiplex PCR; TCRdb holds only in-frame clones, not every one. This sample has around 58,000 clones; around 90% occur once, and the top ten carry over 9%. Input material: PBMCs or T cells enriched from blood (not recorded which). Receptors were obtained from a woman aged 40 to 55 who had recovered from COVID-19. Both conserved end residues are part of each CDR3. D genes are given only for firm matches. Size values are once, few and many counts, or a class for expanded clones, and some rows have none.

CDR3 DNA	CDR3 protein	D gene	clone size	V gene	J gene
TGCGCCAGCAGGGCCGACAGGGTGGGAAATCAGCCCCAGCATTTT	CASRADRVGNQPQHF	TRBD1	-	TRBV10-2	TRBJ1-5
TGTGCCAGCAGAACAAGCTGGACAGGGGGGTCCACAGATACGCAGTATTTT	CASRTSWTGGSTDTQYF	TRBD1	-	TRBV2	TRBJ2-3
TGTGCCAGCAGCTTAAGACAGGGGGAGGAGCAGTTCTTC	CASSLRQGEEQFF	TRBD1	-	TRBV11-3	TRBJ2-1
TGTGCCAGCAGCCCCAAGGGGGGAGGGCATTACGAGCAGTACTTC	CASSPKGGGHYEQYF	-	-	TRBV5-4	TRBJ2-7
TGTGCCAGCAGCTCAGAGGGTTTTGGCACTGAAGCTTTCTTT	CASSSEGFGTEAFF	-	once	TRBV7-9	TRBJ1-1
TGTGCCAGCTCATCCCTAAGGCCGGGACTGCGTCCGGACGAGCAGTACTTC	CASSSLRPGLRPDEQYF	-	-	TRBV18	TRBJ2-7
TGTGCCACCAGTGATCAACAGGGGGCAATTAATGAAAAACTGTTTTTT	CATSDQQGAINEKLFF	TRBD1	-	TRBV24-1	TRBJ1-4
TGTGCCAGTAGTTACAGGGGGATTGCGGTAGCTGGAAACACCATATATTTT	CASSYRGIAVAGNTIYF	TRBD1	-	TRBV19	TRBJ1-3
TGTGCCAGCTCACCATTGACAGGACAAGACCAGAACTATGGCTACACCTTC	CASSPLTGQDQNYGYTF	-	-	TRBV18	TRBJ1-2
TGTGCCAGCGTCTTGGGGGGCGAGCAGTACTTC	CASVLGGEQYF	-	-	TRBV27	TRBJ2-7
TGTGCCAGCAGCTTAGAACAGGGTAGCACAGATACGCAGTATTTT	CASSLEQGSTDTQYF	-	once	TRBV7-7	TRBJ2-3
TGTGCCTGGAGTAGCCCCCCATCAGGGGACTATGGCTACACCTTC	CAWSSPPSGDYGYTF	-	-	TRBV30	TRBJ1-2
TGTGCCAGCAGCCAAGAGGCAAGAAACACTGAAGCTTTCTTT	CASSQEARNTEAFF	-	-	TRBV3-1/TRBV3-2	TRBJ1-1
TGCGCCAGCAGTCGGGAGAGCACAGATACGCAGTATTTT	CASSRESTDTQYF	-	-	TRBV4-1	TRBJ2-3
TGTGCCAGCAGTTACACGGTAAATCAGCCCCAGCATTTT	CASSYTVNQPQHF	-	few	TRBV6-5	TRBJ1-5
TGTGCCAGCTCACCACCTGGGACAGGGTTATCTGGGGCCAACGTCCTGACTTTC	CASSPPGTGLSGANVLTF	TRBD1	-	TRBV18	TRBJ2-6
TGTGCCAGTACCCCCGGGACTAGGGGTTACGAGCAGTACTTC	CASTPGTRGYEQYF	TRBD2	-	TRBV19	TRBJ2-7
TGTGCCAGCAGTTACTCGAGTCAAGCGCTAGCCAAAAACATTCAGTACTTC	CASSYSSQALAKNIQYF	-	-	TRBV6-2/TRBV6-3	TRBJ2-4
TGTGCCAGTAGTATAACGGCGGGGGATGCAGATACGCAGTATTTT	CASSITAGDADTQYF	TRBD2	-	TRBV19	TRBJ2-3
TGTGCCAGCAGTTACCGATGGGACATATTCAATGGCTACACCTTC	CASSYRWDIFNGYTF	-	-	TRBV6-5	TRBJ1-2
TGTGCCAGCAACCACCAGGGTAGTACCGGGGAGCTGTTTTTT	CASNHQGSTGELFF	-	-	TRBV3-1/TRBV3-2	TRBJ2-2
TGTGCCAGTAACAGGGAGTATAATTCACCCCTCCACTTT	CASNREYNSPLHF	-	few	TRBV19	TRBJ1-6
TGTGCCAGCAGTTCACTGTCCTACGAGCAGTACTTC	CASSSLSYEQYF	-	-	TRBV7-9	TRBJ2-7
TGTGCCAGCAGTTCCGACAGGGGAGAAGCTTTCTTT	CASSSDRGEAFF	TRBD1	-	TRBV6-5	TRBJ1-1